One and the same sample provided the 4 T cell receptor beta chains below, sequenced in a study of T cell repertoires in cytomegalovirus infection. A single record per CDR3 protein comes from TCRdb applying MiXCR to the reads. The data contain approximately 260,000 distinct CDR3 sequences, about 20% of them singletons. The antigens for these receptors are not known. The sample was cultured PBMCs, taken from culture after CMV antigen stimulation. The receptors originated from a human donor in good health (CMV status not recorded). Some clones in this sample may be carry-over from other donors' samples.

CDR3 sequence reads: CASSLDPLAGAEQFF. The CDR3 DNA is TGTGCCAGCAGCTTAGATCCTCTAGCGGGAGCTGAGCAGTTCTTC. This chain joins TRBV7-2 and TRBJ2-1, with 10 bases fitting TRBD2. Per the germline V gene, CDR1 is SGHTA and CDR2 is FQGNSA. The junction had 6 bases not matched to a gene; V was cut back by 1 base and J by 9 bases. This CDR3 is built from 15 residues.

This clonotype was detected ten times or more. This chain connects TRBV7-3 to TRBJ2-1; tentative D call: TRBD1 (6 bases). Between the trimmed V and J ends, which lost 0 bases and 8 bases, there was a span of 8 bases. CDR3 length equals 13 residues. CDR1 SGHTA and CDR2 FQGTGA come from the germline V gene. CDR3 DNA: TGTGCCAGCAGCTTAACCAACAGGGATGAGCAGTTCTTC. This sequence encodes CASSLTNRDEQFF.

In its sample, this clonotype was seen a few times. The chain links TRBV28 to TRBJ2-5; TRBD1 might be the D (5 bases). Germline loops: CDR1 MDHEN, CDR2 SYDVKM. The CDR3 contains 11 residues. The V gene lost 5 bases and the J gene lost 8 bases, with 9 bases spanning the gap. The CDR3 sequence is CASSPQGTQYF. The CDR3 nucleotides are TGTGCCAGCAGTCCCCAGGGTACCCAGTACTTC.

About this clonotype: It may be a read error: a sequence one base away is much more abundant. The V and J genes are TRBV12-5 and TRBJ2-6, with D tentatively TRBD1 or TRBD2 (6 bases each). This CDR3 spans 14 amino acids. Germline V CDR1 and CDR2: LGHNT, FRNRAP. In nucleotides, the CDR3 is TGTGCTAGTGGTTTAGTCTCGGGGGCCGACGTCCTGACTTTC. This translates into CASGLVSGADVLTF.